This note documents a single T cell receptor beta chain sequence. Antigen specificity is unknown. This entry comes from a study of shared clonotypes between healthy human individuals. Study-level information: The study enrolled two women and a few men aged 18 to 49. General study results and limits: When compared with the clonotypes that were shared by all four sorted-subset donors, the non-shared clonotypes turned out to have lower generation probabilities.

Deep-level running was used for the assay. In the source study's methods: Filtering differed, since immunoSEQ gave only junction sequences and no quality scores. Assay: immunoSEQ multiplex PCR; the TCRdb copy retains only in-frame clones and omits some. That table supplies the V and J calls and clone size; D and trimming were determined from the DNA. The data hold 850,000 to 1,100,000 clones, with approximately 77% observed a single time. The V gene's germline CDR1 is SQVTM and CDR2 ANQGSEA. V shed 5 bases and J 0 bases; nucleotides not matched to a gene: 6. This CDR3 comprises 14 residues. Sequenced: memory CD4+ T cells from PBMCs. Sample subset: CD45RA-negative fraction. This TCR was sampled from a man in his late teens or twenties in good health. Some clones in this sample may be carry-over from other donors' samples. This sequence joins TRBV29-1 and TRBJ1-2, with TRBD1 matching 7 bases. In DNA form, the CDR3 reads TGCAGCGTTTCGCGGGACAGCTCTAACTATGGCTACACCTTC. This encodes CSVSRDSSNYGYTF.